Here is one TCR beta chain with its context. No antigen is known for it. Sequencing used immunoSEQ multiplex PCR; TCRdb keeps in-frame clones, though not all of them. The table includes almost 70,000 clones, roughly 89% detected once. Germline values: CDR1 SEHNR, CDR2 FQNEAQ (reference sequence). The CDR3 has 15 residues. The germline V and J ends were trimmed by 1 base and 2 bases, with 9 bases remaining between them. These data belong to a study of graft-versus-host responses after intestinal transplantation. At the level of the study: Induction using anti-thymocyte globulin, followed by tacrolimus and steroids for roughly 3 years, was given to all recipients.

Notes on the study in general: Recipient marrow showed GvH clones, some seen first in ileum or blood. Peak circulating GvH clone levels were associated with early post-transplant HvG declines.

The chain employs TRBV7-9 and TRBJ2-1; the D gene is possibly TRBD2 (5 bases). Sequenced here: bone marrow, sampled 700 to 850 days after intestinal transplantation. This clonotype originated in a human patient who received an intestinal transplant, so some T cells may come from the graft donor. The CDR3 is CASSLGAGPYNEQFF. DNA of the CDR3: TGTGCCAGCAGCTTAGGGGCGGGTCCCTACAATGAGCAGTTCTTC.